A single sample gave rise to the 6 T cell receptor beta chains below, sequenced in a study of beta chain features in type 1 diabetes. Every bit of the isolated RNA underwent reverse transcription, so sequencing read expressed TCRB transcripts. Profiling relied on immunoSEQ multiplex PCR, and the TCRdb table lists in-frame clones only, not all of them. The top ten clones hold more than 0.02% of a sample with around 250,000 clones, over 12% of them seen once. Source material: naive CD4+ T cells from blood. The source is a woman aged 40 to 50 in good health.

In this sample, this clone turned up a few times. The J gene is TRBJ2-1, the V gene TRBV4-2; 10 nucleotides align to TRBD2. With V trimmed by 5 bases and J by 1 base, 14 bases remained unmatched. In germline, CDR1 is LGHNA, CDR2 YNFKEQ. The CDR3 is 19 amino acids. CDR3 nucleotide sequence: TGTGCCAGCAGCTCGATAGCGGGGGGCCTAGGTTTTTCCTACAATGAGCAGTTCTTC. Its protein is CASSSIAGGLGFSYNEQFF.

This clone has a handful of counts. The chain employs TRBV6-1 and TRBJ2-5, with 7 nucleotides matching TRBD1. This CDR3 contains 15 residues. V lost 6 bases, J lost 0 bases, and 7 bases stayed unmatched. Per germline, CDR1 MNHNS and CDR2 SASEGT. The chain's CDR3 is CASRQWGQHQETQYF. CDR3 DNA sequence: TGTGCCAGCAGACAATGGGGACAGCACCAAGAGACCCAGTACTTC.

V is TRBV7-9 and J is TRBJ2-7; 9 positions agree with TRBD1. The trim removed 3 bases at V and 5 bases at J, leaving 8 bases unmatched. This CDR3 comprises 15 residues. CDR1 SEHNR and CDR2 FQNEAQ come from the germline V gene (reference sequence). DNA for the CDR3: TGTGCCAGCAGCTTCGAACAGGGGGCTCGCCACGAGCAGTACTTC. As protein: CASSFEQGARHEQYF.

The CDR3 reads CASSLGAGGHNTGELFF. CDR3 nucleotide sequence: TGTGCCAGCAGCTTAGGAGCGGGGGGACATAACACCGGGGAGCTGTTTTTT. V gene TRBV7-2 combines with J gene TRBJ2-2; TRBD2 aligns across 9 bases. The germline CDR1 and CDR2 sequences are SGHTA and FQGNSA. The V and J ends lost 1 base and 2 bases, in that order; junction bases with no gene match: 5. CDR3 length: 17 residues.

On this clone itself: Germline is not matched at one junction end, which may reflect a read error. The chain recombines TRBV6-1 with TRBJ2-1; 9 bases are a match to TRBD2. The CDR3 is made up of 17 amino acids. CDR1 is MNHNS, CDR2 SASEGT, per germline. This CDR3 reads CAISVYGSGGTYNEQFF. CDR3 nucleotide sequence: TGTGCCATCAGTGTATATGGGAGCGGGGGGACCTACAATGAGCAGTTCTTC.

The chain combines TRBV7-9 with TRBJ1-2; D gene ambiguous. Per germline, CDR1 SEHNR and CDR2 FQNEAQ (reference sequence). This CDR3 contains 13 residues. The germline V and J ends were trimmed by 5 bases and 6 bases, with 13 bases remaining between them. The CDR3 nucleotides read TGTGCCAGCAGCCCCCGGGATTTGGATGGCTACACCTTC. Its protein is CASSPRDLDGYTF. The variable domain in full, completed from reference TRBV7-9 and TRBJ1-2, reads DTGVSQNPRHKITKRGQNVTFRCDPISEHNRLYWYRQTLGQGPEFLTYFQNEAQLEKSRLLSDRFSAERPKGSFSTLEIQRTEQGDSAMYLCASSPRDLDGYTFGSGTRLTVV.